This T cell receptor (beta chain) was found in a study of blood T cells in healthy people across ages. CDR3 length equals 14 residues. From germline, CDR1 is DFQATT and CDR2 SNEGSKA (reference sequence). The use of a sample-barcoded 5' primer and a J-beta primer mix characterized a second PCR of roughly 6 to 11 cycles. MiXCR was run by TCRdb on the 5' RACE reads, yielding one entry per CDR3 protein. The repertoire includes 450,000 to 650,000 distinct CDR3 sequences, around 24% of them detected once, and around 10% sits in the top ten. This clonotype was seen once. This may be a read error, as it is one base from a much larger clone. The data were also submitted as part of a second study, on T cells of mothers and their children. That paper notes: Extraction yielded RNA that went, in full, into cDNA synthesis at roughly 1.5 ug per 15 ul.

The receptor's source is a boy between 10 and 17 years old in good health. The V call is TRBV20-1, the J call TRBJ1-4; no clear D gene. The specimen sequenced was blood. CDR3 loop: CSARDLATNEKPFF. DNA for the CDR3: TGCAGTGCTAGAGATCTGGCAACTAATGAAAAACCGTTTTTT.